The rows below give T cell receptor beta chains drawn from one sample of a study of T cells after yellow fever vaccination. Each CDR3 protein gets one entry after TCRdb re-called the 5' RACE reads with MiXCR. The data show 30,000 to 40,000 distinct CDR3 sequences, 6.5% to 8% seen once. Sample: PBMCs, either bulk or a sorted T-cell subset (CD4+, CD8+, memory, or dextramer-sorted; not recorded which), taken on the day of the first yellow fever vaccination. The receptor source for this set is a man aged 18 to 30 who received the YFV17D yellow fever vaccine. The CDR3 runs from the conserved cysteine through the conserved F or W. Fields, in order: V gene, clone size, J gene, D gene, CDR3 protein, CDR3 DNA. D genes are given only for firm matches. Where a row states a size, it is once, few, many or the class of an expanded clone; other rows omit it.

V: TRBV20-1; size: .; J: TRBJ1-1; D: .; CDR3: CSAIETAYMNTEAFF; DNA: TGCAGTGCTATAGAGACGGCGTACATGAACACTGAAGCTTTCTTT
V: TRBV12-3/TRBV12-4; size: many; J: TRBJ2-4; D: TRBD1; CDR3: CATTQGLAKNIQYF; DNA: TGTGCCACCACACAGGGGCTAGCCAAAAACATTCAGTACTTC
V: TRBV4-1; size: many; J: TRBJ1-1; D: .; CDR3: CASSHATGYGGLNTEAFF; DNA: TGCGCCAGCAGCCACGCTACGGGATATGGAGGGCTGAACACTGAAGCTTTCTTT
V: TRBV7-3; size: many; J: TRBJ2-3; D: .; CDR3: CASSLARGDTQYF; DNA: TGTGCCAGCAGCTTGGCCCGGGGGGATACGCAGTATTTT
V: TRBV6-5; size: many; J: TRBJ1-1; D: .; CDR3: CASSYGDGYTEAFF; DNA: TGTGCCAGCAGTTACGGAGACGGATACACTGAAGCTTTCTTT
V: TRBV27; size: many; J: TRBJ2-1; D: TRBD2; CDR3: CASSSLALAGFHNEQFF; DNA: TGTGCCAGCAGCTCCCTCGCTCTAGCGGGGTTTCACAATGAGCAGTTCTTC
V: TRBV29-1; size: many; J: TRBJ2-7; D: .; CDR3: CSVAPNSYEQYF; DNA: TGCAGCGTCGCTCCAAACTCCTACGAGCAGTACTTC
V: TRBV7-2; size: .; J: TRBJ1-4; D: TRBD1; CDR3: CASNNASGGFNEKLFF; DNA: TGTGCCAGCAACAACGCGTCAGGGGGGTTTAATGAAAAACTGTTTTTT
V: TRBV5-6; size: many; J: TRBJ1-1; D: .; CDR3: CASRIFDGAPTNTEAFF; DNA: TGTGCCAGCAGAATCTTCGACGGGGCGCCAACGAACACTGAAGCTTTCTTT
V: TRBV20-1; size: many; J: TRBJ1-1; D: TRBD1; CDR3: CSAPGTGDTEAFF; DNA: TGCAGTGCCCCTGGGACAGGGGACACTGAAGCTTTCTTT
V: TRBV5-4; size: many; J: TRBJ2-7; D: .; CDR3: CASSREPIRYEQYF; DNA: TGTGCCAGCAGTCGAGAGCCGATTCGCTACGAGCAGTACTTC
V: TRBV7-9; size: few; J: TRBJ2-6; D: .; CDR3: CASSFQGNSGANVLTF; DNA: TGTGCCAGCAGCTTTCAGGGTAACTCTGGGGCCAACGTCCTGACTTTC
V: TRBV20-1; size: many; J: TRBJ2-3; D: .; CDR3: CSARPPARGQYF; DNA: TGCAGTGCTAGACCCCCCGCCCGGGGGCAGTATTTT
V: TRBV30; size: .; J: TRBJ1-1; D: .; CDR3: CAWIKMAGEAFF; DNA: TGTGCCTGGATTAAGATGGCAGGCGAAGCTTTCTTT
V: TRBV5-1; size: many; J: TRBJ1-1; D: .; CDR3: CASSSRGDRTEAFF; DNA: TGCGCCAGCAGCTCTCGGGGGGATAGGACTGAAGCTTTCTTT
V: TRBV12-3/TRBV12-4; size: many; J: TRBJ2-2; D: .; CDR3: CASSLAARNTGELFF; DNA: TGTGCCAGCAGTTTAGCTGCTAGGAACACCGGGGAGCTGTTTTTT
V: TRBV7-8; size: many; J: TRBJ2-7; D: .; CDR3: CASSPYQQGEQYF; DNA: TGTGCCAGCAGCCCTTATCAACAGGGCGAGCAGTACTTC
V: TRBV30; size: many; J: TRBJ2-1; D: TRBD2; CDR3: CAWSVPSGLGNEQFF; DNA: TGTGCCTGGAGTGTCCCTAGCGGACTGGGGAATGAGCAGTTCTTC
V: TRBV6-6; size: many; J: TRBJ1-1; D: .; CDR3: CASSGAGTPEAFF; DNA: TGTGCCAGCAGTGGGGCAGGCACCCCTGAAGCTTTCTTT
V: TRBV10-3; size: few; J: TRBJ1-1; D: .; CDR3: CAISGRFGGGGTEAFF; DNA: TGTGCCATCAGTGGTAGGTTTGGAGGGGGTGGCACTGAAGCTTTCTTT
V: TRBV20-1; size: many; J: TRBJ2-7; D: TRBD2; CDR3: CSATSGGADEQYF; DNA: TGCAGTGCTACCAGCGGGGGGGCCGACGAGCAGTACTTC
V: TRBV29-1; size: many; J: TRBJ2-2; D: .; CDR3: CSVARQGWDTGELFF; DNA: TGCAGCGTTGCTCGTCAGGGGTGGGACACCGGGGAGCTGTTTTTT
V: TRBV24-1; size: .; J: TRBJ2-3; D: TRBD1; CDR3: CATSDRGLADTQYF; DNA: TGTGCCACCAGCGACAGGGGGCTGGCAGATACGCAGTATTTT
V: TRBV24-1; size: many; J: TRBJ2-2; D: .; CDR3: CATSDSRPTTTGELFF; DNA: TGTGCCACCAGTGATTCCCGGCCAACCACCACTGGGGAGCTGTTTTTT
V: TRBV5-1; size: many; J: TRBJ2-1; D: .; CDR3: CASSLPRSSGGNEQFF; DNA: TGCGCCAGCAGCTTACCCAGATCAAGTGGTGGGAATGAGCAGTTCTTC
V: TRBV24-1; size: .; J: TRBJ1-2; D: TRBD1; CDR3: CATSDSGTGASPRVAGYTF; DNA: TGTGCCACCAGTGATTCCGGGACAGGGGCATCGCCTAGGGTTGCTGGCTACACCTTC
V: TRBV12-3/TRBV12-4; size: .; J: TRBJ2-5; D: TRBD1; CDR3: CASSQTGGGGETQYF; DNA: TGTGCCAGCAGCCAGACAGGGGGCGGGGGAGAGACCCAGTACTTC
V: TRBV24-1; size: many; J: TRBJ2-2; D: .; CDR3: CATSDRTEPTGELFF; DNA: TGTGCCACCAGTGATAGGACCGAACCCACCGGGGAGCTGTTTTTT
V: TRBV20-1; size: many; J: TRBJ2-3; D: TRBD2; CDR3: CSAKSLLAGEADTQYF; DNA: TGCAGTGCTAAAAGCCTACTAGCGGGGGAAGCAGATACGCAGTATTTT
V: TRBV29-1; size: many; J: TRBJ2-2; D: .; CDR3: CSVVWMADGTGELFF; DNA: TGCAGCGTTGTGTGGATGGCAGACGGCACCGGGGAGCTGTTTTTT